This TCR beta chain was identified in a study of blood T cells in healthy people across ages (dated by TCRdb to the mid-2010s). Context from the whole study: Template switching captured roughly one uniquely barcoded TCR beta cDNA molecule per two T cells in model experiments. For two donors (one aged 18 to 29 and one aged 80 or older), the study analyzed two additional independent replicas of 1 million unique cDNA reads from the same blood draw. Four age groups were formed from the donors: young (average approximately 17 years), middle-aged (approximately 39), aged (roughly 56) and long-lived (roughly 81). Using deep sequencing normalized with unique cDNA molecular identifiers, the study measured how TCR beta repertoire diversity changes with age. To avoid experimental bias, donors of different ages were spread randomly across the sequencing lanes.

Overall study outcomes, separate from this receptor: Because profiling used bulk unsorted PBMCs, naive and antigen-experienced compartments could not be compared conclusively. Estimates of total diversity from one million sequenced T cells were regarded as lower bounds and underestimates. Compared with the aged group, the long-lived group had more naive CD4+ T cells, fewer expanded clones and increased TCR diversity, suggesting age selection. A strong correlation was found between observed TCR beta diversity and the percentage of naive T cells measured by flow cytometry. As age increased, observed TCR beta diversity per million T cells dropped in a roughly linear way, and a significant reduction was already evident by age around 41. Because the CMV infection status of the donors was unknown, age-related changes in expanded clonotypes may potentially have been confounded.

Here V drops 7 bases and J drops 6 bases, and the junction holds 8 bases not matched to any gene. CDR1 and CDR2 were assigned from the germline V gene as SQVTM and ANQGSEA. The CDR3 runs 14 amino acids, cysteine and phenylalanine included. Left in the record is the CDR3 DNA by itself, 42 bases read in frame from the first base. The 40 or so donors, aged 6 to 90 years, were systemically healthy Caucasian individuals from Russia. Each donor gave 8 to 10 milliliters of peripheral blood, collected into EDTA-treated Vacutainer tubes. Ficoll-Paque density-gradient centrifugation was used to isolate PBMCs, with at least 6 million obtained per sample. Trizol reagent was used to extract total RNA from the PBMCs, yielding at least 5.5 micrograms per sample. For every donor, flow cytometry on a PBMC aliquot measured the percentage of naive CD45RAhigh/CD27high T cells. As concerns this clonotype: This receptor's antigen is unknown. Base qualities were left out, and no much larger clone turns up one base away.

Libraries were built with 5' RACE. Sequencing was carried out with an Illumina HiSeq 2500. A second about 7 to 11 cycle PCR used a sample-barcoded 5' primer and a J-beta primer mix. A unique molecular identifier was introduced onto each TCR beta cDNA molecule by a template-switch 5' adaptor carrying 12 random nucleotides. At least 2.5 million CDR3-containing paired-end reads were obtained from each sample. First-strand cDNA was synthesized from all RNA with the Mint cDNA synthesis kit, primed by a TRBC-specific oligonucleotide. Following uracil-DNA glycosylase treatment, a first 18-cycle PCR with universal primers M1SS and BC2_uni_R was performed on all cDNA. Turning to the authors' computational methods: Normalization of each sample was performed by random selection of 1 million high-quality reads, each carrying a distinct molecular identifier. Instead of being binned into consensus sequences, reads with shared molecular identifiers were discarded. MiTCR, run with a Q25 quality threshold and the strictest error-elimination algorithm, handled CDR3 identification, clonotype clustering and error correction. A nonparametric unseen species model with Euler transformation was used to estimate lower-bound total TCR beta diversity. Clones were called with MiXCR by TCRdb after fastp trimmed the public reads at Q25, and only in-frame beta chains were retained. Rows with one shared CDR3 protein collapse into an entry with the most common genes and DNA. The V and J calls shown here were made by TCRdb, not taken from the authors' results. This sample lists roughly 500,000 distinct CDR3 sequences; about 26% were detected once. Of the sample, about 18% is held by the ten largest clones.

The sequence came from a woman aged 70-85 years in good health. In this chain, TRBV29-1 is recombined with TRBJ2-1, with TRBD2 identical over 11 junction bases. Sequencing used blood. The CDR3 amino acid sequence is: CSGTSGGSVNEQFF. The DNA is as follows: TGCAGCGGTACTAGCGGGGGAAGCGTCAATGAGCAGTTCTTC.